These 19 T cell receptor beta chains originate from one sample sequenced in a study of T cell responses to AZD1222 COVID-19 vaccine. Clones were read by immunoSEQ multiplex PCR, and TCRdb kept only the in-frame ones, dropping some. The repertoire consists of 90,000 to 150,000 clones, with approximately 86% occurring once and the leading ten covering approximately 2.6%. The starting material was peripheral blood, obtained 28 days after the second AZD1222 dose. Receptor source: an adult who received the AZD1222 COVID-19 vaccine.

The chain links TRBV7-8 to TRBJ2-3; tentatively, D is TRBD1 (5 bases). Trimming pared 1 base from V and 4 bases from J, leaving 12 bases between. Germline loops: CDR1 SGHVS, CDR2 FQNEAQ. The CDR3 consists of 15 residues. The CDR3 region is CASSLGRWGADTQYF. For the CDR3, the DNA is TGTGCCAGCAGCTTAGGTAGATGGGGCGCAGATACGCAGTATTTT.

This clone was seen a handful of times. V usage is TRBV13 and J usage is TRBJ2-5; 13 positions match TRBD2. Germline-derived CDR1 and CDR2 are PRHDT and FYEKMQ (reference sequence). CDR3 length equals 17 residues. The V segment lost 2 bases and the J segment 3 bases; nucleotides outside the gene matches: 6. CDR3 DNA: TGTGCCAGCAGCTTAACGGGACTAGCGGGGACCGAAGAGACCCAGTACTTC. The encoded protein is CASSLTGLAGTEETQYF.

The chain links TRBV11-1 to TRBJ1-4; 7 nucleotides match TRBD1. The V and J ends lost 5 bases and 8 bases, in that order; junction bases with no gene match: 14. From germline, CDR1 is SGHAT and CDR2 FQDESV (reference sequence). The CDR3 spans 16 residues. CDR3 protein: CASSIRQGRGSEKLFF. The DNA for the CDR3 is TGTGCCAGCAGCATCCGACAGGGACGAGGGTCCGAAAAACTGTTTTTT.

The rearrangement links TRBV20-1 to TRBJ1-1; unclear D gene. Trimming removed 3 bases from V and 4 bases from J, with 6 bases in between. CDR1 is DFQATT, CDR2 SNEGSKA, per germline (reference sequence). The CDR3 is made up of 11 amino acids. The CDR3 DNA is TGCAGTGCTAGTACGGGCACTGAAGCTTTCTTT. This encodes CSASTGTEAFF.

The chain is built from TRBV28 and TRBJ1-5; the match to TRBD1 covers 7 bases. The germline V gene encodes CDR1 MDHEN and CDR2 SYDVKM. This CDR3 region has 15 residues. Losses at the gene ends were 6 bases for V and 5 bases for J; bases not matched to a gene: 10. Written as DNA, the CDR3 is TGTGCCAGCAGCCCATCGACAGGGCCACATCAGCCCCAGCATTTT. Translating it yields CASSPSTGPHQPQHF.

The chain carries TRBV12-5 and TRBJ1-1; 11 bases are a match to TRBD1. J lost 0 bases, V lost 2 bases, and 20 bases had no gene match. The CDR3 consists of 22 residues. Germline CDR1 and CDR2: LGHNT and FRNRAP. The CDR3 nucleotides are TGTGCTAGTGGTTTGATCTACGACGGGACAGGGGGAGGTTGGTTGATGAACACTGAAGCTTTCTTT. Encoded protein: CASGLIYDGTGGGWLMNTEAFF.

V is TRBV5-1 and J is TRBJ2-3; the match to TRBD2 covers 8 bases. Trimming cost V 0 bases and J 0 bases; bases outside gene matches: 3. Looked up from germline, CDR1 is SGHRS and CDR2 is YFSETQ. The CDR3 consists of 16 residues. The CDR3 DNA reads as TGCGCCAGCAGCTTGGGCGGGGGGCAGAGCACAGATACGCAGTATTTT. This encodes CASSLGGGQSTDTQYF.

The chain has TRBV7-8 and TRBJ2-1; 10 bases are a match to TRBD1. Per germline, CDR1 SGHVS and CDR2 FQNEAQ. V lost 1 base and J lost 9; bases outside the gene matches: 6. The CDR3 sequence is 15 residues long. The CDR3 region has the DNA TGTGCCAGCAGCTTAGATGGACAGGGGGTCGCTGAGCAGTTCTTC. It yields the protein CASSLDGQGVAEQFF.

The genes are TRBV6-4 and TRBJ2-1, with D maybe TRBD2 (5 bases). Trimming removed 2 bases at V and 4 bases at J, with 15 bases between. Germline CDR1 is MRHNA and CDR2 is SNTAGT. This CDR3 has 16 residues. The CDR3 coding sequence is TGTGCCAGCAGTGACCCCCGGACTCCAGCTTACAATGAGCAGTTCTTC. It codes for CASSDPRTPAYNEQFF.

This chain links TRBV18 with TRBJ2-7, with D maybe TRBD1 (5 bases). The CDR3 loop spans 15 amino acids. V gave up 3 bases and J gave up 4 bases, with 16 bases separating them. Germline lookup yields CDR1 KGHSH and CDR2 LQKENI. The CDR3 nucleotides are TGTGCCAGCTCACCCCACGGAGCAGGGCAATACGAGCAGTACTTC. Translating gives CASSPHGAGQYEQYF.

This rearrangement joins TRBV30 to TRBJ1-6; the D is unclear. Germline V CDR1 and CDR2: GTSNPN, SVGIG (reference sequence). The CDR3 runs 12 residues. Trimming cost V 5 bases and J 7 bases, with 9 bases left between them. CDR3 loop: CAWAVDNSPLHF. Here the CDR3 DNA reads TGTGCCTGGGCAGTTGACAATTCACCCCTCCACTTT. Looking up the rest from reference TRBV30 and TRBJ1-6 gives the full variable domain: SQTIHQWPATLVQPVGSPLSLECTVEGTSNPNLYWYRQAAGRGLQLLFYSVGIGQISSEVPQNLSASRPQDRQFILSSKKLLLSDSGFYLCAWAVDNSPLHFGNGTRLTVT.

This chain links TRBV28 with TRBJ1-2; 8 bases match TRBD1. V shed 6 bases, J shed 4 bases, and the junction held 10 bases outside the gene matches. There are 15 residues in the CDR3. Germline V gives CDR1 MDHEN, CDR2 SYDVKM. The CDR3 DNA follows: TGTGCCAGCAGCCCCCCGGGACAGGTTATCTATGGCTACACCTTC. This translates into CASSPPGQVIYGYTF.

V and J are TRBV19 and TRBJ1-2, with 7 bases identical to TRBD1. V was pared by 5 bases and J by 2 bases, with 5 bases of the junction left unmatched. CDR1 is LNHDA and CDR2 is SQIVND in the germline V gene (reference sequence). The CDR3 extends over 14 amino acids. In nucleotides, the CDR3 is TGTGCCAGTAGTCCACAACAGGGGAACTATGGCTACACCTTC. This encodes CASSPQQGNYGYTF.

The CDR3 region is CASSQQESYNEQFF. As DNA, the CDR3 is TGTGCCAGCTCACAACAGGAATCCTACAATGAGCAGTTCTTC. The V call is TRBV18, the J call TRBJ2-1, with D perhaps matching TRBD1 (5 bases). Looked up from germline, CDR1 is KGHSH and CDR2 is LQKENI. The germline V and J ends were trimmed by 4 bases and 1 base, with 8 bases remaining between them. The CDR3 sequence is 14 residues long.

This sequence joins TRBV20-1 and TRBJ2-7; D is ambiguous. This CDR3 has 15 amino acids. Germline lookup yields CDR1 DFQATT and CDR2 SNEGSKA (reference sequence). V lost 3 bases and J 0 bases, leaving 15 bases between the germline ends. The CDR3 spells CSASSGGTGSYEQYF. The CDR3 DNA reads as TGCAGTGCTAGTTCAGGTGGCACGGGCTCCTACGAGCAGTACTTC.

The chain combines TRBV2 with TRBJ1-5; unclear D gene. This CDR3 region has 15 residues. CDR1 and CDR2 from the germline V gene are SNHLY and FYNNEI. V shed 1 base and J shed 0 bases, with 7 bases lying between them. CDR3 sequence: CASSEEQHSNQPQHF. The CDR3 nucleotides are TGTGCCAGCAGTGAAGAACAGCATAGCAATCAGCCCCAGCATTTT.

This clone was observed a handful of times. The CDR3 spells CASSLQGGTGAYEQYF. The CDR3 bases are TGTGCCAGCAGCCTCCAGGGGGGGACAGGGGCCTACGAGCAGTACTTC. The V gene is TRBV7-2, the J gene TRBJ2-7; TRBD1 matches at 10 bases. Germline assignment: CDR1 SGHTA and CDR2 FQGNSA. This CDR3 has 16 amino acids. Unmatched junction bases numbered 9, after V lost 5 bases and J lost 2 bases.

This chain connects TRBV18 to TRBJ2-3; perhaps TRBD1 as D (6 bases). Germline assignment: CDR1 KGHSH and CDR2 LQKENI. The V end was cut by 7 bases, the J end by 6 bases, with 11 bases between. The CDR3 has 12 amino acids. DNA for the CDR3: TGTGCCAGCTTAGGCACAGGGGATACGCAGTATTTT. This encodes CASLGTGDTQYF.

This clone was found once. The rearrangement joins TRBV18 to TRBJ1-5; D possibly corresponds to TRBD1 (5 bases). This CDR3 region has 14 residues. Germline CDR1 reads KGHSH; CDR2 reads LQKENI. V dropped 3 bases and J dropped 5 bases, with 11 bases sitting between them. For the CDR3, the DNA is TGTGCCAGCTCACCGTCGCAGGGAGATCAGCCCCAGCATTTT. Its protein product is CASSPSQGDQPQHF.